A selection of T cell receptor beta chains follows, all from one sample in a study of spatial heterogeneity in lung cancer. TCRdb passed the 5' RACE reads through MiXCR, listing each CDR3 protein once. The sample gives more than 75,000 distinct CDR3 sequences, around an eighth of which show up once; 3.5% to 5.5% is in the top ten. The starting material was PBMCs, obtained at surgery. The source of these receptors is a male donor with early-stage non-small cell lung cancer. Each CDR3 is given without its conserved first and last residue. Each record gives: D gene, V gene, J gene, CDR3 protein. The D gene is left open where the match is weak.

D: NA
V: TRBV12-3/TRBV12-4
J: TRBJ1-5
CDR3: ASSSLGLNQPQH

D: NA
V: TRBV7-8
J: TRBJ1-1
CDR3: ASSFGNMNTEAF

D: NA
V: TRBV5-1
J: TRBJ1-5
CDR3: ASSLAGNSNQPQH

D: NA
V: TRBV7-9
J: TRBJ2-7
CDR3: ASSFDSSSYEQY

D: NA
V: TRBV5-1
J: TRBJ2-1
CDR3: ASSLQGQYNEQF

D: TRBD2
V: TRBV10-3
J: TRBJ2-2
CDR3: AIRPGLAAGELF

D: NA
V: TRBV12-3/TRBV12-4
J: TRBJ1-5
CDR3: ASRVGNQPQH

D: NA
V: TRBV7-9
J: TRBJ2-1
CDR3: ASSLSGGYYNEQF

D: TRBD1
V: TRBV23-1
J: TRBJ2-3
CDR3: ASSPGQSTDTQY

D: NA
V: TRBV3-1
J: TRBJ1-2
CDR3: ASSHLDGTYGYT

D: NA
V: TRBV10-3
J: TRBJ1-1
CDR3: AISWTVSPSMNTEAF

D: NA
V: TRBV30
J: TRBJ2-5
CDR3: AWTIQETQY

D: TRBD2
V: TRBV3-1
J: TRBJ2-7
CDR3: ASSPFREGPGEQY

D: NA
V: TRBV14
J: TRBJ1-1
CDR3: ASRWGVNTEAF

D: TRBD1
V: TRBV2
J: TRBJ2-2
CDR3: ASGTVTGELF

D: TRBD2
V: TRBV7-2
J: TRBJ2-2
CDR3: ATTIAGVNAGELF